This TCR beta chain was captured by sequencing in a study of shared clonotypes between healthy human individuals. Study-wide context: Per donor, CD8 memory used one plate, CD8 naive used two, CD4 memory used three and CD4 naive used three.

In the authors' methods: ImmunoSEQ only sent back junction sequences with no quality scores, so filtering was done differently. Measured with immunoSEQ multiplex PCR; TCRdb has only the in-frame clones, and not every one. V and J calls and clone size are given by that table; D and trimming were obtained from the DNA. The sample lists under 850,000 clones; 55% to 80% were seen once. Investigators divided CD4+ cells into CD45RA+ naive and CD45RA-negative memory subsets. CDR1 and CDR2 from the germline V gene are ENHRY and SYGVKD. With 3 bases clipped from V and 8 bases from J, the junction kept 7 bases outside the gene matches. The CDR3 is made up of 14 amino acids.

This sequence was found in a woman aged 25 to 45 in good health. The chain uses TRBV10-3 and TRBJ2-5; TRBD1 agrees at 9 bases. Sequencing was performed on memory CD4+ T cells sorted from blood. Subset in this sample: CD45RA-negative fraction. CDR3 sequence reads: CAISDGQGKGTQYF. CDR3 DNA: TGTGCCATCAGTGACGGACAGGGGAAAGGAACCCAGTACTTC.